Here is one T cell receptor beta chain with its context. This sample stems from a study of response to subunit inactivated influenza vaccine. TCRdb ran MiXCR on the RT-PCR reads and lists one entry per CDR3 protein. Counted here are some 150,000 distinct CDR3 sequences, 10% to 15% occurring once; the ten biggest clones make up 25% to 35%. The CDR3 sequence is 15 residues long. Germline CDR1 SGHDT, CDR2 YYEEEE. The V segment lost 0 bases and the J segment 3 bases; nucleotides outside the gene matches: 3. This sample also belongs to another study, concerning T cells expressing NK-cell markers. From that report: The TCR beta cDNA came from 5'RACE template switching with UMIs. Only alpha-beta TCR T cells were sorted in several experiments, using an anti-gamma-delta TCR antibody.

The clonotype comes from a man aged 50 to 60 who received an inactivated influenza vaccine. This specimen was CD8+ T cells sorted from PBMCs, taken 11 to 12 days after vaccination. The genes are TRBV5-6 and TRBJ2-5; 9 nucleotides match TRBD1. The CDR3 sequence: CASSLVGQGKETQYF. The CDR3 DNA is TGTGCCAGCAGCTTGGTCGGACAGGGGAAAGAGACCCAGTACTTC.